A single sample is the source of the 31 T cell receptor beta chains below, sequenced in a study of OX40 agonist ivuxolimab in advanced cancers. Sequencing used immunoSEQ multiplex PCR; TCRdb keeps in-frame clones, though not all of them. The sample has some 58,000 clones; roughly 91% are singletons. Sequenced material: CD4+ or CD8+ T cells sorted from blood, taken in a trial of the OX40 agonist ivuxolimab. These receptors originate from an adult with an advanced solid tumor such as melanoma, head and neck, liver or kidney cancer.

This chain links TRBV19 with TRBJ1-2, with D perhaps matching TRBD1 (5 bases). Germline-derived CDR1 and CDR2 are LNHDA and SQIVND (reference sequence). V lost 6 bases and J 3 bases, leaving 23 bases between the germline ends. The CDR3 has 17 amino acids. The CDR3 coding sequence is TGTGCCAGTAGCCAAGGTAGGGCGGCGACGGGGGACTATGGCTACACCTTC. The encoded protein is CASSQGRAATGDYGYTF.

V is TRBV7-8 and J is TRBJ2-4; 14 bases agree with TRBD2. V gave up 5 bases and J gave up 0 bases; unmatched junction bases: 9. This CDR3 is 19 amino acids long. Per germline, CDR1 SGHVS and CDR2 FQNEAQ. CDR3 coding DNA: TGTGCCAGCAGCCCCCGGACTAGCGGGGGGCCCGCAGCCAAAAACATTCAGTACTTC. Protein: CASSPRTSGGPAAKNIQYF.

This clone was observed once. The chain has TRBV19 and TRBJ2-7; a possible D gene is TRBD2 (6 bases). The CDR3 extends over 15 amino acids. Trimming pared 0 bases from V and 2 bases from J, leaving 11 bases between. Germline lookup yields CDR1 LNHDA and CDR2 SQIVND (reference sequence). The CDR3 DNA reads as TGTGCCAGTAGTATAGAGTCAGGGAGGACCTACGAGCAGTACTTC. Its translation is CASSIESGRTYEQYF.

The CDR3 reads CASSLEGPLYNEQFF. The CDR3 region has the DNA TGTGCCAGCAGTTTAGAGGGCCCGCTTTACAATGAGCAGTTCTTC. The chain joins TRBV27 to TRBJ2-1; D possibly corresponds to TRBD2 (5 bases). V was cut by 2 bases and J by 4 bases, with 12 bases left in between. Germline CDR1 and CDR2: MNHEY and SMNVEV (reference sequence). This CDR3 comprises 15 residues.

The chain recombines TRBV29-1 with TRBJ1-1, with TRBD1 identical over 7 bases. With V trimmed by 6 bases and J by 0 bases, 7 bases remained unmatched. The length of the CDR3 is 14 residues. Looked up from germline, CDR1 is SQVTM and CDR2 is ANQGSEA. The CDR3 nucleotides are TGCAGCGTCCCCGGACAGGTTTTGAACACTGAAGCTTTCTTT. It specifies CSVPGQVLNTEAFF.

The chain uses TRBV19 and TRBJ2-7, with D uncertain. The germline V gene encodes CDR1 LNHDA and CDR2 SQIVND (reference sequence). The CDR3 extends over 14 amino acids. Trimming removed 0 bases from V and 0 bases from J, with 6 bases in between. The CDR3 protein is CASSIDPSSYEQYF. CDR3 nucleotide sequence: TGTGCCAGTAGTATAGACCCGAGCTCCTACGAGCAGTACTTC.

This chain connects TRBV15 to TRBJ2-4; tentative D call: TRBD2 (5 bases). Trimming shortened V by 5 bases and J by 6 bases, and 8 bases separated the two germline ends. Germline-derived CDR1 and CDR2 are LNHNV and YYDKDF (reference sequence). The CDR3 contains 12 residues. CDR3 sequence (DNA): TGTGCCACCAGCGGAGGCTTAAACATTCAGTACTTC. Its protein product is CATSGGLNIQYF.

The gene calls are TRBV5-6 and TRBJ2-1; TRBD2 matches at 7 bases. This CDR3 region has 16 residues. Germline V gives CDR1 SGHDT, CDR2 YYEEEE. Losses at the gene ends were 0 bases for V and 4 bases for J; bases not matched to a gene: 7. As DNA, the CDR3 is TGTGCCAGCAGCTTGGAACGGGAGGCTAGGTACAATGAGCAGTTCTTC. This codes for CASSLEREARYNEQFF.

On this clone: Other nucleotide sequences from this sample produce the same CDR3. The genes are TRBV5-1 and TRBJ2-5; possibly TRBD2 for D (5 bases). This CDR3 is built from 13 residues. CDR1 is SGHRS, CDR2 YFSETQ, per germline. Trimming stripped 2 bases from V and 4 bases from J, with 9 bases between. This chain's CDR3 is CASSLGGGETQYF. CDR3 DNA: TGCGCCAGCAGCTTAGGTGGAGGAGAGACCCAGTACTTC. Full variable domain (outside the CDR3, taken from reference TRBV5-1 and TRBJ2-5): KAGVTQTPRYLIKTRGQQVTLSCSPISGHRSVSWYQQTPGQGLQFLFEYFSETQRNKGNFPGRFSGRQFSNSRSEMNVSTLELGDSALYLCASSLGGGETQYFGPGTRLLVL.

The sample holds one count of this clone. V and J are TRBV11-2 and TRBJ2-5; 9 bases map to TRBD1. The germline V gene encodes CDR1 SGHAT and CDR2 FQNNGV. V was clipped by 3 bases and J by 7 bases; unmatched bases: 6. The CDR3 is 14 amino acids. CDR3 in amino acids: CASSFPGQGVTQYF. CDR3 DNA: TGTGCCAGCAGCTTTCCGGGACAGGGTGTGACCCAGTACTTC.

The V call is TRBV6-5, the J call TRBJ1-2, with D unclear. V dropped 6 bases and J dropped 3 bases, with 8 bases sitting between them. The CDR3 is made up of 12 amino acids. Germline-derived CDR1 and CDR2 are MNHEY and SVGAGI. CDR3 nucleotide sequence: TGTGCCAGCAGGGTTGGGGACTATGGCTACACCTTC. This encodes CASRVGDYGYTF.

This sequence joins TRBV5-1 and TRBJ2-2; D is possibly TRBD1 or TRBD2 (5 bases each). The CDR3 spans 15 residues. The germline V gene encodes CDR1 SGHRS and CDR2 YFSETQ. The V end was cut by 4 bases, the J end by 2 bases, with 12 bases between. CDR3 in amino acids: CASSIRDANTGELFF. CDR3 nucleotides: TGCGCCAGCAGCATCCGGGACGCCAACACCGGGGAGCTGTTTTTT.

This clone was seen once. The CDR3 DNA reads as TGTGCCAGCAGTGTGAGGACCAATAACTATGGCTACACCTTC. Translation: CASSVRTNNYGYTF. The chain employs TRBV6-1 and TRBJ1-2; D is unresolved. This CDR3 region has 14 residues. Trimming left V 4 bases short and J 1 base short, with 10 bases between. The germline gives CDR1 MNHNS, CDR2 SASEGT.

The genes are TRBV10-1 and TRBJ2-3; D not resolved. The germline gives CDR1 WNHNN, CDR2 SYGVQD (reference sequence). V dropped 4 bases and J dropped 6 bases, with 8 bases sitting between them. The CDR3 contains 12 residues. The CDR3 sequence is CASSAYLDTQYF. For the CDR3, the DNA is TGCGCCAGCAGTGCCTACTTGGATACGCAGTATTTT.

A few counts support this clone. The genes are TRBV10-2 and TRBJ1-5, with unresolved D. The germline V and J ends were trimmed by 0 bases and 5 bases, with 17 bases remaining between them. The CDR3 is made up of 17 amino acids. The V gene's germline CDR1 is WSHSY and CDR2 SAAADI. As DNA, the CDR3 is TGCGCCAGCAGTGAGTCGAGAGCAGTAGGATTTTATCAGCCCCAGCATTTT. Translating gives CASSESRAVGFYQPQHF.

This clone has only one observation. The chain recombines TRBV18 with TRBJ1-5; no clear D. This CDR3 region has 18 residues. Germline V gene lookup returns CDR1 KGHSH and CDR2 LQKENI. Between the trimmed V and J ends, which lost 0 bases and 0 bases, there was a span of 15 bases. The CDR3 sequence: CASSPPNPGGSSNQPQHF. In DNA, the CDR3 is TGTGCCAGCTCACCACCTAATCCCGGCGGATCTAGCAATCAGCCCCAGCATTTT.

This clone came up once. The V and J genes are TRBV28 and TRBJ1-4; the match to TRBD1 covers 8 bases. V was pared by 8 bases and J by 10 bases, with 9 bases of the junction left unmatched. Germline V gene lookup returns CDR1 MDHEN and CDR2 SYDVKM. This CDR3 is built from 13 residues. DNA of the CDR3: TGTGCCAGCGGGGACAGGAGCGATGGAAAACTGTTTTTT. This sequence encodes CASGDRSDGKLFF.

The chain combines TRBV5-6 with TRBJ1-5, with D possibly matching TRBD1 (5 bases). Germline V gene sequence: CDR1 SGHDT, CDR2 YYEEEE. This CDR3 contains 16 residues. Trimming pared 4 bases from V and 5 bases from J, leaving 19 bases between. In nucleotides, the CDR3 is TGTGCCAGCAGCCTGTCTGGGACCCCGAGGGATCAGCCCCAGCATTTT. Amino acid sequence: CASSLSGTPRDQPQHF.

The J gene is TRBJ2-1, the V gene TRBV27; D might be TRBD1 (6 bases). There are 14 residues in the CDR3. V lost 3 bases, J lost 7 bases, and 13 bases lay in between. From germline, CDR1 is MNHEY and CDR2 SMNVEV (reference sequence). The CDR3 is CASSLRTGWNEQFF. The CDR3, as DNA: TGTGCCAGCAGTTTGCGCACAGGGTGGAATGAGCAGTTCTTC.

V and J are TRBV10-3 and TRBJ2-7, with TRBD1 matching 10 bases. Losses at the gene ends were 10 bases for V and 0 bases for J; bases not matched to a gene: 6. CDR3 size: 14 residues. Germline loops: CDR1 ENHRY, CDR2 SYGVKD. The CDR3 here is CATTGQGSSYEQYF. CDR3 bases: TGTGCCACTACGGGACAGGGGAGCTCCTACGAGCAGTACTTC.

The V and J genes are TRBV15 and TRBJ2-5, with D possibly being TRBD1 or TRBD2 (5 bases each). The V and J ends lost 8 bases and 1 base respectively, with 17 bases between them. The germline V gene encodes CDR1 LNHNV and CDR2 YYDKDF (reference sequence). This CDR3 has 15 amino acids. This chain's CDR3 is CATRPIGAPQETQYF. As DNA, the CDR3 is TGTGCCACCCGACCTATCGGGGCCCCCCAAGAGACCCAGTACTTC. The complete variable domain, with remaining parts taken from reference TRBV15 and TRBJ2-5, reads DAMVIQNPRYQVTQFGKPVTLSCSQTLNHNVMYWYQQKSSQAPKLLFHYYDKDFNNEADTPDNFQSRRPNTSFCFLDIRSPGLGDTAMYLCATRPIGAPQETQYFGPGTRLLVL.

The chain is built from TRBV5-6 and TRBJ1-2; D perhaps matches TRBD1 (6 bases). Germline CDR1 and CDR2: SGHDT and YYEEEE. V gave up 1 base and J gave up 6 bases, with 16 bases separating them. This CDR3 has 15 residues. The CDR3 region has the DNA TGTGCCAGCAGCTTGAGAGGGGGTAGTGGAGATGGCTACACCTTC. This translates into CASSLRGGSGDGYTF.

The chain uses TRBV6-5 and TRBJ1-5, with 7 bases matching TRBD1. This CDR3 has 14 amino acids. Germline V CDR1 and CDR2: MNHEY, SVGAGI. V was pared by 2 bases and J by 4 bases, with 2 bases of the junction left unmatched. The CDR3 sequence is CASSYDRDNQPQHF. CDR3 DNA sequence: TGTGCCAGCAGTTACGACAGGGATAATCAGCCCCAGCATTTT.

The rearrangement joins TRBV19 to TRBJ1-1; 9 bases align to TRBD1. CDR1 and CDR2 from the germline V gene are LNHDA and SQIVND (reference sequence). V dropped 8 bases and J dropped 10; count of bases not matched to a gene: 11. The CDR3 is 13 amino acids. The CDR3 region has the DNA TGTGCCAGTCTCTCTGGACAGGGGCTTCGAGCTTTCTTT. This encodes CASLSGQGLRAFF.

V gene TRBV5-6 combines with J gene TRBJ2-7; 8 nucleotides align to TRBD2. This CDR3 region has 14 residues. V lost 0 bases, J lost 9 bases, and 8 bases stayed unmatched. Germline V gene sequence: CDR1 SGHDT, CDR2 YYEEEE. CDR3 sequence: CASSLEGSGSRQYF. The CDR3 DNA sequence: TGTGCCAGCAGCTTGGAGGGGAGCGGGAGCCGGCAGTACTTC.

This clone was recorded only once. The rearrangement uses TRBV6-1 and TRBJ1-1; D is uncertain. The CDR3 has 14 residues. Germline CDR1 reads MNHNS; CDR2 reads SASEGT. Deletions cut 3 bases from V and 4 bases from J, with 12 bases between. CDR3 coding DNA: TGTGCCAGCAGTGAGAGGGTATTGGGCACTGAAGCTTTCTTT. It specifies CASSERVLGTEAFF.

The chain combines TRBV6-6 with TRBJ1-5; D not resolved. CDR1 is MNHNY, CDR2 SVGAGI, per germline (reference sequence). The V end was cut by 7 bases, the J end by 0 bases, with 16 bases between. The CDR3 totals 16 residues. The CDR3 region is CASTITQRSSNQPQHF. In DNA form, the CDR3 reads TGTGCCAGCACCATTACTCAGAGATCTAGCAATCAGCCCCAGCATTTT.

The chain employs TRBV29-1 and TRBJ1-2; 10 bases map to TRBD1. Germline V gene data show CDR1 as SQVTM and CDR2 as ANQGSEA. CDR3 size: 11 residues. The junction had 5 bases not matched to a gene; V was cut back by 6 bases and J by 10 bases. The CDR3 here is CSVLGQGNYTF. The CDR3 DNA reads TGCAGCGTCCTGGGACAGGGGAACTACACCTTC.

This rearrangement joins TRBV10-2 to TRBJ1-1; D is unresolved. V was pared by 6 bases and J by 1 base, with 9 bases between. The CDR3 is 13 amino acids. Germline V CDR1 and CDR2: WSHSY, SAAADI. The CDR3 region has the DNA TGCGCCAGCAGGGTCGGCCGGAACACTGAAGCTTTCTTT. Protein: CASRVGRNTEAFF.

This sequence joins TRBV4-1 and TRBJ1-1; TRBD1 might be the D (5 bases). This CDR3 spans 12 amino acids. V lost 8 bases, J lost 1 base, and 8 bases lay in between. CDR1 MGHRA and CDR2 YSYEKL come from the germline V gene. As DNA, the CDR3 is TGCGCCAGCCGGGACGGGAACACTGAAGCTTTCTTT. This codes for CASRDGNTEAFF.

Comment on this clone: Other DNA sequences from this sample encode an identical CDR3 as well. CDR3 amino acids: CASPTLSTGSQETQYF. The CDR3 bases are TGCGCCAGCCCTACCCTCTCGACAGGTTCCCAAGAGACCCAGTACTTC. The chain recombines TRBV10-1 with TRBJ2-5; weak D call: TRBD1 (6 bases). Trimming stripped 8 bases from V and 1 base from J, with 20 bases between. This CDR3 comprises 16 residues. Germline CDR1 reads WNHNN; CDR2 reads SYGVQD (reference sequence).